These 15 T cell receptor beta chains share one sample of origin, sequenced in a study of shared clonotypes between healthy human individuals. The naive CD8 population came from CD45RO-negative cells selected for CCR7, without terminally differentiated effector memory CD45RA+ cells. Repertoires were generated with immunoSEQ multiplex PCR, while TCRdb's copy carries only in-frame clones and drops some. Altogether under 850,000 clones are present, 80% to 95% being singletons, with the ten largest covering around 24%. Specimen: naive CD8+ T cells sorted from blood. The receptors here all came from a man aged 25 to 40 in good health.

This clone was found once. The V gene is TRBV19, the J gene TRBJ1-1; 12 nucleotides align to TRBD1. Looked up from germline, CDR1 is LNHDA and CDR2 is SQIVND (reference sequence). This CDR3 is built from 17 residues. The V segment lost 5 bases and the J segment 3 bases; nucleotides outside the gene matches: 10. This CDR3 is CASSLRDRGRRDTEAFF. CDR3 nucleotide sequence: TGTGCCAGTAGTTTACGGGACAGGGGGCGCCGGGACACTGAAGCTTTCTTT.

This clone has a single count. This chain links TRBV5-1 with TRBJ2-1, with D maybe TRBD2 (5 bases). Germline-derived CDR1 and CDR2 are SGHRS and YFSETQ. V was trimmed by 3 bases and J by 6 bases, leaving 7 bases between them. The CDR3 has 12 residues. The CDR3 sequence is CASSSDFNEQFF. CDR3 coding DNA: TGCGCCAGCAGCTCGGACTTCAATGAGCAGTTCTTC.

This rearrangement joins TRBV7-3 to TRBJ1-1, with D possibly TRBD1 on 6 matching bases. There are 14 residues in the CDR3. The germline V and J ends were trimmed by 5 bases and 4 bases, with 14 bases remaining between them. Germline V gene sequence: CDR1 SGHTA, CDR2 FQGTGA. The CDR3 sequence: CASSQWQGITEAFF. DNA for the CDR3: TGTGCCAGCAGCCAGTGGCAGGGGATCACTGAAGCTTTCTTT.

J is TRBJ2-7 and V is TRBV7-2, with D uncertain. Deletions cut 1 base from V and 7 bases from J, with 11 bases between. The CDR3 length is 13 residues. Germline-derived CDR1 and CDR2 are SGHTA and FQGNSA. CDR3 sequence reads: CASSLDWTDEQYF. In nucleotides, the CDR3 is TGTGCCAGCAGCTTAGATTGGACGGATGAGCAGTACTTC.

The chain uses TRBV28 and TRBJ2-7; 8 bases are a match to TRBD1. The CDR3 covers 15 residues. Germline-derived CDR1 and CDR2 are MDHEN and SYDVKM. The V gene end was trimmed by 5 bases and the J gene end by 7 bases; junction bases not matched to a gene: 13. The CDR3 coding sequence is TGTGCCAGCAGTCCCCCGGGACAGGAAAGTTCGGAGCAGTACTTC. Translation: CASSPPGQESSEQYF.

V usage is TRBV18 and J usage is TRBJ2-5, with D possibly matching TRBD2 (5 bases). Trimming stripped 6 bases from V and 5 bases from J, with 19 bases between. CDR1 and CDR2 from the germline V gene are KGHSH and LQKENI. The CDR3 covers 15 residues. The CDR3 sequence is CASSDVAGGWETQYF. CDR3 sequence (DNA): TGTGCCAGCTCCGACGTCGCGGGCGGTTGGGAGACCCAGTACTTC.

The genes are TRBV10-3 and TRBJ2-1; D unresolved. Germline values: CDR1 ENHRY, CDR2 SYGVKD. CDR3 length: 15 amino acids. Deletions cut 3 bases from V and 4 bases from J, with 13 bases between. The DNA of the CDR3 is TGTGCCATCAGTGAAAGGGCCACGGGTTACAATGAGCAGTTCTTC. It specifies CAISERATGYNEQFF.

The chain carries TRBV13 and TRBJ2-1; D is unresolved. This CDR3 contains 11 residues. Germline CDR1 is PRHDT and CDR2 is FYEKMQ (reference sequence). V was pared by 3 bases and J by 8 bases, with 5 bases between. The CDR3 DNA follows: TGTGCCAGCAGCTTTGCGGATGAGCAGTTCTTC. Its protein product is CASSFADEQFF.

The chain couples TRBV5-4 to TRBJ1-1, with D uncertain. Germline assignment: CDR1 SGHNT and CDR2 YYREEE (reference sequence). CDR3 length: 14 amino acids. The V and J ends lost 2 bases and 9 bases respectively, with 17 bases between them. CDR3 loop: CASSFDGVTYQAFF. CDR3 DNA: TGTGCCAGCAGCTTCGATGGAGTTACCTACCAAGCTTTCTTT.

The V and J genes are TRBV7-9 and TRBJ2-1; 9 positions agree with TRBD2. Germline loops: CDR1 SEHNR, CDR2 FQNEAQ (reference sequence). V lost 8 bases, J lost 8 bases, and 7 bases stayed unmatched. CDR3 length: 13 residues. The chain's CDR3 is CASRSGSGDEQFF. CDR3 sequence (DNA): TGTGCCAGCCGTAGCGGGAGCGGGGATGAGCAGTTCTTC.

The chain employs TRBV9 and TRBJ2-7; maybe TRBD2 (5 bases). The CDR3 has 14 amino acids. Germline CDR1 and CDR2: SGDLS and YYNGEE. Trimming left V 3 bases short and J 5 bases short, with 15 bases between. The CDR3 region is CASSATTSFDEQYF. The CDR3 region has the DNA TGTGCCAGCAGCGCGACTACTTCCTTTGACGAGCAGTACTTC.

Only one count was recorded for this clone. The chain couples TRBV6-1 to TRBJ2-7; TRBD2 matches 7 bases. The CDR3 is 16 amino acids. With 4 bases clipped from V and 0 bases from J, the junction kept 9 bases outside the gene matches. Germline CDR1 reads MNHNS; CDR2 reads SASEGT. The CDR3 loop is CASSGPAGVPSYEQYF. The CDR3 nucleotides read TGTGCCAGCAGTGGCCCCGCGGGAGTACCCTCCTACGAGCAGTACTTC.

V usage is TRBV7-3 and J usage is TRBJ1-1, with 10 bases fitting TRBD1. V shed 4 bases, J shed 3 bases, and the junction held 14 bases outside the gene matches. Germline V gene data show CDR1 as SGHTA and CDR2 as FQGTGA. The CDR3 loop spans 18 amino acids. The CDR3 region is CASSSNSRDRGIDTEAFF. The CDR3 DNA follows: TGTGCCAGCAGCTCAAATTCCCGGGACAGGGGTATTGACACTGAAGCTTTCTTT. The full variable domain, with the rest looked up from reference TRBV7-3 and TRBJ1-1, is GAGVSQTPSNKVTEKGKYVELRCDPISGHTALYWYRQSLGQGPEFLIYFQGTGAADDSGLPNDRFFAVRPEGSVSTLKIQRTERGDSAVYLCASSSNSRDRGIDTEAFFGQGTRLTVV.

About this clone: Other DNA variants within this sample encode the same CDR3. The J gene is TRBJ1-5, the V gene TRBV19, with unresolved D. The CDR3 runs 14 residues. The ends were cut back, 2 bases at V and 0 bases at J, with 5 bases in the middle. Germline V gene sequence: CDR1 LNHDA, CDR2 SQIVND (reference sequence). For the CDR3, the DNA is TGTGCCAGTAGTATACCGTATAGCAATCAGCCCCAGCATTTT. Amino acids: CASSIPYSNQPQHF.

The genes are TRBV13 and TRBJ2-1; no clear D gene. V gave up 2 bases and J gave up 2 bases, with 10 bases separating them. The germline V gene has CDR1 PRHDT and CDR2 FYEKMQ (reference sequence). The CDR3 has 15 amino acids. CDR3 residues: CASSLRPDTYNEQFF. CDR3 sequence (DNA): TGTGCCAGCAGCTTACGGCCGGATACCTACAATGAGCAGTTCTTC. The variable domain in full, completed from reference TRBV13 and TRBJ2-1, reads AAGVIQSPRHLIKEKRETATLKCYPIPRHDTVYWYQQGPGQDPQFLISFYEKMQSDKGSIPDRFSAQQFSDYHSELNMSSLELGDSALYFCASSLRPDTYNEQFFGPGTRLTVL.